The present TCR beta chain was sequenced within a study of blood T cell repertoires in COVID-19. Overall study context: Sample material is recorded as cDNA or gDNA derived from T cells, B-cell-depleted T cells, or PBMCs.

Original analysis: Reference gene primers were amplified, and this amplification served to estimate nucleated cell counts. The repertoire was sequenced with immunoSEQ multiplex PCR; TCRdb's copy has only in-frame clones and lacks some. That table is the source of V, J and clone size, and D and trimming were worked out from the DNA. Of about 250,000 clones in the sample, about 83% were seen once. Germline assignment: CDR1 SGHNT and CDR2 YYREEE (reference sequence). The CDR3 totals 14 residues. Trimming stripped 4 bases from V and 5 bases from J, with 12 bases between. The receptor was isolated from an elderly man with acute or convalescent COVID-19. Specimen: peripheral blood. This chain links TRBV5-4 with TRBJ1-4; D possibly corresponds to TRBD1 (6 bases). The CDR3 DNA reads TGTGCCAGCAGCCCGCTGGGGGCGAATGAAAAACTGTTTTTT. This gives the protein CASSPLGANEKLFF.